Below are 20 T cell receptor beta chains sequenced from a single sample in a study of cytomegalovirus exposure and HLA in healthy donors. The protocol was immunoSEQ multiplex PCR, while the TCRdb copy is restricted to in-frame clones and leaves out a portion. Of fewer than 120,000 clones in the sample, approximately 88% were seen once. The sample comprised PBMCs. The receptors were sampled from a woman in her 30s in good health and CMV-seropositive.

The genes are TRBV10-1 and TRBJ2-3, with 12 bases identical to TRBD2. CDR1 and CDR2 (germline): WNHNN, SYGVQD (reference sequence). V shed 5 bases, J shed 5 bases, and the junction held 2 bases outside the gene matches. There are 14 residues in the CDR3. In DNA, the CDR3 is TGCGCCAGCAGTAAGGGACTAGCGGGAGATACGCAGTATTTT. This sequence encodes CASSKGLAGDTQYF.

This clone has a handful of counts. The gene calls are TRBV5-4 and TRBJ2-7; TRBD1 is a possible D gene (5 bases). The V end lost 0 bases, the J end lost 0 bases, and 10 bases lay between the germline ends. CDR1 and CDR2 (germline): SGHNT, YYREEE (reference sequence). This CDR3 is 15 amino acids long. CDR3 in DNA: TGTGCCAGCAGCTTGGGGACACTGAGCTCCTACGAGCAGTACTTC. Protein product: CASSLGTLSSYEQYF. Looking up the rest from reference TRBV5-4 and TRBJ2-7 gives the full variable domain: ETGVTQSPTHLIKTRGQQVTLRCSSQSGHNTVSWYQQALGQGPQFIFQYYREEENGRGNFPPRFSGLQFPNYSSELNVNALELDDSALYLCASSLGTLSSYEQYFGPGTRLTVT.

This sequence joins TRBV5-1 and TRBJ2-1, with 11 bases identical to TRBD2. The CDR3 covers 15 residues. Per germline, CDR1 SGHRS and CDR2 YFSETQ. V lost 2 bases, J lost 8 bases, and 6 bases stayed unmatched. DNA for the CDR3: TGCGCCAGCAGCTTTAGCGGGAGGGCCTCTGATGAGCAGTTCTTC. Its translation: CASSFSGRASDEQFF.

This clone was observed once. V usage is TRBV2 and J usage is TRBJ1-2, with TRBD1 matching over 7 bases. CDR1 and CDR2 (germline): SNHLY, FYNNEI. This CDR3 region has 15 residues. V gave up 4 bases and J gave up 4 bases; unmatched junction bases: 9. The CDR3 loop is CASSVETGTIYGYTF. In nucleotides, the CDR3 is TGTGCCAGCAGTGTAGAGACAGGGACCATCTATGGCTACACCTTC.

The chain carries TRBV29-1 and TRBJ2-3, with a possible D match to TRBD1 (6 bases). The CDR3 is 14 amino acids. The V gene's germline CDR1 is SQVTM and CDR2 ANQGSEA. V was pared by 6 bases and J by 6 bases, with 19 bases between. Written as DNA, the CDR3 is TGCAGCGTGCTCCGGGACACCAATCGGGATACGCAGTATTTT. Amino acids: CSVLRDTNRDTQYF.

The chain recombines TRBV4-2 with TRBJ1-2, with D possibly being TRBD1 (6 bases). Trimming shortened V by 0 bases and J by 2 bases, and 13 bases separated the two germline ends. This CDR3 spans 16 amino acids. Per germline, CDR1 LGHNA and CDR2 YNFKEQ. In nucleotides, the CDR3 is TGTGCCAGCAGCCAAGAGGATCAGGGGTTAAACTATGGCTACACCTTC. Translating it yields CASSQEDQGLNYGYTF.

CDR3 in DNA: TGTGCCAGCAGTGCTAGCGGGGGCTACGAGCAGTACTTC. Its translation is CASSASGGYEQYF. The chain is built from TRBV6-1 and TRBJ2-7; 10 positions agree with TRBD2. The V and J ends lost 4 bases and 3 bases, in that order; junction bases with no gene match: 0. This CDR3 is built from 13 residues. In germline, CDR1 is MNHNS, CDR2 SASEGT.

In regard to this clone: This sample includes further DNA sequences coding for the same CDR3. The chain recombines TRBV29-1 with TRBJ2-1; TRBD2 aligns across 12 bases. V gave up 2 bases and J gave up 4 bases; unmatched junction bases: 0. Germline CDR1 and CDR2: SQVTM and ANQGSEA. The CDR3 covers 14 residues. CDR3: CSVETSGRYNEQFF. CDR3 nucleotide sequence: TGCAGCGTTGAAACTAGCGGGAGGTACAATGAGCAGTTCTTC.

The rearrangement links TRBV27 to TRBJ2-4, with 11 bases matching TRBD1. The germline CDR1 and CDR2 sequences are MNHEY and SMNVEV (reference sequence). J was trimmed by 0 bases and V by 4 bases; bases with no gene match: 8. This CDR3 has 18 residues. As DNA, the CDR3 is TGTGCCAGCAGTTCCCCCTCGGACAGGGGGCTAGCCAAAAACATTCAGTACTTC. Protein product: CASSSPSDRGLAKNIQYF.

The V gene is TRBV5-6, the J gene TRBJ1-2; TRBD1 aligns across 8 bases. The germline V gene encodes CDR1 SGHDT and CDR2 YYEEEE. CDR3 length: 15 residues. The trim removed 4 bases at V and 2 bases at J, leaving 7 bases unmatched. This CDR3 reads CASSPGTGLNYGYTF. The CDR3 DNA follows: TGTGCCAGCAGCCCTGGGACAGGACTGAACTATGGCTACACCTTC.

J is TRBJ1-2 and V is TRBV7-3; 12 positions agree with TRBD1. Looked up from germline, CDR1 is SGHTA and CDR2 is FQGTGA. The CDR3 extends over 15 amino acids. The V segment lost 4 bases and the J segment 7 bases; nucleotides outside the gene matches: 7. In DNA form, the CDR3 reads TGTGCCAGCAGCTCCTCGGGACAGGGGGCGGGTGGCTACACCTTC. The encoded protein is CASSSSGQGAGGYTF.

This chain links TRBV19 with TRBJ2-7; 8 positions agree with TRBD2. The CDR3 has 12 amino acids. The germline V gene encodes CDR1 LNHDA and CDR2 SQIVND (reference sequence). V lost 4 bases to trimming and J lost 10 bases; unmatched junction nucleotides: 6. CDR3 residues: CASSRSRGEQYF. The CDR3 region has the DNA TGTGCCAGTAGTAGGTCGCGGGGGGAACAGTACTTC.

The chain combines TRBV5-6 with TRBJ2-2, with D perhaps TRBD2 (6 bases). The CDR3 runs to 15 residues. V lost 4 bases, J lost 5 bases, and 15 bases lay in between. In germline, CDR1 is SGHDT, CDR2 YYEEEE. CDR3 sequence: CASSLGRGWTGELFF. DNA for the CDR3: TGTGCCAGCAGCCTGGGGCGGGGCTGGACCGGGGAGCTGTTTTTT.

CDR3: CASSLGGINQETQYF. CDR3 DNA: TGTGCCAGCAGCTTAGGCGGGATCAACCAAGAGACCCAGTACTTC. The rearrangement links TRBV7-6 to TRBJ2-5, with a possible D match to TRBD2 (6 bases). Germline CDR1 and CDR2: SGHVS and FNYEAQ. This CDR3 region has 15 residues. Deletions cut 1 base from V and 0 bases from J, with 9 bases between.

The V and J genes are TRBV4-3 and TRBJ1-2; 11 bases are a match to TRBD1. V trimming: 4 bases; J trimming: 2 bases; junction bases outside the gene matches: 9. Germline CDR1 and CDR2: LGHNA and YSLEER. The CDR3 has 17 amino acids. The CDR3 sequence is CASSRTPGQGENYGYTF. CDR3 coding DNA: TGCGCCAGCAGCCGAACCCCGGGACAGGGGGAAAACTATGGCTACACCTTC.

The chain carries TRBV30 and TRBJ2-2, with D unclear. With 0 bases removed from V and 6 bases from J, the gap between germline ends came to 8 bases. The CDR3 is 13 amino acids. Germline V gives CDR1 GTSNPN, CDR2 SVGIG (reference sequence). Written as DNA, the CDR3 is TGTGCCTGGAGTGTATTCGCGGCCGGGGAGCTGTTTTTT. Translating gives CAWSVFAAGELFF.

V is TRBV9 and J is TRBJ2-3; D perhaps matches TRBD2 (6 bases). Germline V lookup: CDR1 SGDLS, CDR2 YYNGEE. The CDR3 totals 18 residues. V gave up 4 bases and J gave up 0 bases, with 21 bases separating them. CDR3 DNA sequence: TGTGCCAGCAGCCCGTACCGGGGGAGAGCGGCGAGCACAGATACGCAGTATTTT. Its protein product is CASSPYRGRAASTDTQYF. Full variable domain (outside the CDR3, taken from reference TRBV9 and TRBJ2-3): DSGVTQTPKHLITATGQRVTLRCSPRSGDLSVYWYQQSLDQGLQFLIQYYNGEERAKGNILERFSAQQFPDLHSELNLSSLELGDSALYFCASSPYRGRAASTDTQYFGPGTRLTVL.

A few counts support this clone. The chain's CDR3 is CASSRTGSYGYTF. The CDR3 bases are TGTGCCAGCAGCCGAACAGGGTCCTATGGCTACACCTTC. The V gene is TRBV5-6, the J gene TRBJ1-2; D possibly corresponds to TRBD1 (6 bases). Germline V gene data show CDR1 as SGHDT and CDR2 as YYEEEE. V lost 4 bases to trimming and J lost 4 bases, with 11 bases between them. The length of the CDR3 is 13 residues.

The V gene is TRBV7-2, the J gene TRBJ2-7; 7 bases align to TRBD1. The V segment lost 4 bases and the J segment 2 bases; nucleotides outside the gene matches: 5. This CDR3 is 14 amino acids long. The germline V gene has CDR1 SGHTA and CDR2 FQGNSA. Here the CDR3 DNA reads TGTGCCAGCAGCTCTGGGACAGCACCCTACGAGCAGTACTTC. As protein: CASSSGTAPYEQYF.

This clone has a single count. The V gene is TRBV18, the J gene TRBJ2-1; no clear D. With 3 bases removed from V and 8 bases from J, the gap between germline ends came to 11 bases. The germline gives CDR1 KGHSH, CDR2 LQKENI. The CDR3 totals 13 residues. The CDR3 bases are TGTGCCAGCTCACCCCCCTTCCAGTATGAGCAGTTCTTC. Amino acids: CASSPPFQYEQFF.